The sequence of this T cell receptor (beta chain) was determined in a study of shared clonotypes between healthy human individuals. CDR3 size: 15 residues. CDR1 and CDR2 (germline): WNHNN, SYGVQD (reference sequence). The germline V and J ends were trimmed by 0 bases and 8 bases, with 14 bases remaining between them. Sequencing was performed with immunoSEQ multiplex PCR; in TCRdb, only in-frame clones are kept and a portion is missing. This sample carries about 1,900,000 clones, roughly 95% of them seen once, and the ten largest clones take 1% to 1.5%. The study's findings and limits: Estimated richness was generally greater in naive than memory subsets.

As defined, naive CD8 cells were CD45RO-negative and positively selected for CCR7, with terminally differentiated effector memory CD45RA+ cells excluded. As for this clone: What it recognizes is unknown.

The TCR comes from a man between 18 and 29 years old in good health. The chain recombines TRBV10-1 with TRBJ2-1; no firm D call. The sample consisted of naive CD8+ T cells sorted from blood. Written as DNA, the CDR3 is TGCGCCAGCAGTGAGTCGGGCAGTCTGAAGGATGAGCAGTTCTTC. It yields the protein CASSESGSLKDEQFF.